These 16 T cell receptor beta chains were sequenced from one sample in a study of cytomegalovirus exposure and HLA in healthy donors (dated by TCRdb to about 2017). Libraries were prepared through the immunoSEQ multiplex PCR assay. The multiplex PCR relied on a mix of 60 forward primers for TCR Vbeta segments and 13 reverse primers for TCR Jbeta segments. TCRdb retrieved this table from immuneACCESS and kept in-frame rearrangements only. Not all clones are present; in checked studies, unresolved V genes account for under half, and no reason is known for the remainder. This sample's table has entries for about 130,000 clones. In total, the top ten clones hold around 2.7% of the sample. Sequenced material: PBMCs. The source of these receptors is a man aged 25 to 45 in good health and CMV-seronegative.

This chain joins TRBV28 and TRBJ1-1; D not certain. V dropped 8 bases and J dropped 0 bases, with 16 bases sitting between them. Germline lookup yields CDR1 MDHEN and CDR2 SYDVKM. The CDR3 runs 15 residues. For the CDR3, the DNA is TGTGCCAGCGCGGGGTCCGTTTTGATGAACACTGAAGCTTTCTTT. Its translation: CASAGSVLMNTEAFF.

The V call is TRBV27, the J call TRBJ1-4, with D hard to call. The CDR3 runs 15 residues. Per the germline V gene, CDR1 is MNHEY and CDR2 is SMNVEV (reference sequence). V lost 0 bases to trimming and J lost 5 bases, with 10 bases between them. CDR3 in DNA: TGTGCCAGCAGTTTATCGTTCGGTGCGAATGAAAAACTGTTTTTT. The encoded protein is CASSLSFGANEKLFF.

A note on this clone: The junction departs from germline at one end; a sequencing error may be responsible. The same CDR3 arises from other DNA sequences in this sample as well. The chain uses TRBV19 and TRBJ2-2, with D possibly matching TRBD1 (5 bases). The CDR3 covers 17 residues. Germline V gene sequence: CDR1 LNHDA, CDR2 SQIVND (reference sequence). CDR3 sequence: CASSPWGAAFNTGELFF. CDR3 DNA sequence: TGTGCCAGTAGTCCCTGGGGCGCCGCCTTCAACACTGGGGAGCTGTTTTTT.

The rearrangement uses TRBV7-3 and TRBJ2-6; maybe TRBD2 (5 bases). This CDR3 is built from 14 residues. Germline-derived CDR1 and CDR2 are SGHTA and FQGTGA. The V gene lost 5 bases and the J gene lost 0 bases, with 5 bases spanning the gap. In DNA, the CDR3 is TGTGCCAGCAGCCGGGACTCTGGGGCCAACGTCCTGACTTTC. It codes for CASSRDSGANVLTF.

CDR3 region: CASFGVGANYGYTF. The CDR3 DNA reads as TGTGCCTCCTTCGGGGTGGGGGCAAACTATGGCTACACCTTC. The chain joins TRBV30 to TRBJ1-2; possible D gene TRBD1, 6 bases. CDR1 is GTSNPN and CDR2 is SVGIG in the germline V gene (reference sequence). V lost 7 bases to trimming and J lost 2 bases, with 17 bases between them. The CDR3 spans 14 residues.

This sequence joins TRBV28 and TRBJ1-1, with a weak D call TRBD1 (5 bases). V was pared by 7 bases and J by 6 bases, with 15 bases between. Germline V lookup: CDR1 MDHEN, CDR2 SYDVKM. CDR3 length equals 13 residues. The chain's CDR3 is CASTPREGSEAFF. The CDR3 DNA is TGTGCCAGCACCCCCAGGGAGGGGTCTGAAGCTTTCTTT.

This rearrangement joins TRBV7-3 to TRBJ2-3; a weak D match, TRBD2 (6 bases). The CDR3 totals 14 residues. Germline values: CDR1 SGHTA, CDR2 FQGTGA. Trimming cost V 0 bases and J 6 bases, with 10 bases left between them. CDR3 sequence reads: CASSLTGEVDTQYF. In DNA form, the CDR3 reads TGTGCCAGCAGCTTAACAGGGGAGGTTGATACGCAGTATTTT.

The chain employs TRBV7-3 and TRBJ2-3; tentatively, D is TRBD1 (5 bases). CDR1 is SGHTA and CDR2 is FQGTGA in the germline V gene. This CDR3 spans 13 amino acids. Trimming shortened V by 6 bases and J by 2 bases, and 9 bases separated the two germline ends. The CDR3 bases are TGTGCCAGCAGACCAGGGTCCACAGATACGCAGTATTTT. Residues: CASRPGSTDTQYF.

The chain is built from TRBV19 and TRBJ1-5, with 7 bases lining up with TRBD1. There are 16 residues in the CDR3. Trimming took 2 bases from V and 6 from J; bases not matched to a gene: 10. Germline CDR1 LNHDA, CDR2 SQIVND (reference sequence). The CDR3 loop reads CASSIYEGAYLQPQHF. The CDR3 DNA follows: TGTGCCAGTAGTATATACGAGGGGGCGTATCTTCAGCCCCAGCATTTT.

DNA of the CDR3: TGTGCCAGCAGCCCCCGGGCCCTCGGGGGGACAGATACGCAGTATTTT. Translation gives CASSPRALGGTDTQYF. V is TRBV9 and J is TRBJ2-3, with TRBD2 matching 7 bases. Germline trimming cut 4 bases from V and 3 bases from J; bases unmatched to any gene: 11. The germline CDR1 and CDR2 sequences are SGDLS and YYNGEE. The CDR3 contains 16 residues.

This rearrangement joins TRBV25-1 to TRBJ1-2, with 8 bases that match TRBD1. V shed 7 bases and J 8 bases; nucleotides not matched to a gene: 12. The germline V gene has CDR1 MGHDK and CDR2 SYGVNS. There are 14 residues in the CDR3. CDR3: CASTRAGQGGGYTF. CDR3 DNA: TGTGCCAGCACCCGAGCCGGACAGGGTGGCGGCTACACCTTC.

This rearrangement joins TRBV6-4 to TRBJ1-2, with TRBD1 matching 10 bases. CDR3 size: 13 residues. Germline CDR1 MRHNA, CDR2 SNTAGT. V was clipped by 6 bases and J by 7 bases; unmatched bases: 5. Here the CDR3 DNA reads TGTGCCAGCAGGAGACAGGGGGCTGGTGGCTACACCTTC. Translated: CASRRQGAGGYTF.

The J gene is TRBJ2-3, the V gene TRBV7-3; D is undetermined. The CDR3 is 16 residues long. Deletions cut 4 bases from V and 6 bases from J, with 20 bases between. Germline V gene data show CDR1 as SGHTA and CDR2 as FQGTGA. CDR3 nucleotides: TGTGCCAGCAGCTCAAGAGGCTTAGGCGGCCCGGATACGCAGTATTTT. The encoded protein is CASSSRGLGGPDTQYF.

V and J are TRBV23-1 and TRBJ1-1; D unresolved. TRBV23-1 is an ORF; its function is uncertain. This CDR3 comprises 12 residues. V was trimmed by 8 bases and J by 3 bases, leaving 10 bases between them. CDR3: CASGIRDTEAFF. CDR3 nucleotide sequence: TGCGCCAGCGGCATTCGGGACACTGAAGCTTTCTTT.

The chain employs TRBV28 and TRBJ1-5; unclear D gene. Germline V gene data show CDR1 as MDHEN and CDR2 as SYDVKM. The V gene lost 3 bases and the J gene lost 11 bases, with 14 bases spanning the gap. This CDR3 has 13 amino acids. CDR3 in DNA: TGTGCCAGCAGTTTCTCTGTTGGGCGCACCCAGCATTTT. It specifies CASSFSVGRTQHF.

CDR3 in amino acids: CASSISGGDTQYF. The CDR3 DNA sequence: TGTGCCAGTAGTATTTCTGGAGGGGATACGCAGTATTTT. The chain recombines TRBV19 with TRBJ2-3; D possibly corresponds to TRBD2 (6 bases). Trimming stripped 3 bases from V and 6 bases from J, with 10 bases between. CDR1 is LNHDA, CDR2 SQIVND, per germline (reference sequence). The CDR3 covers 13 residues.